The 25 T cell receptor beta chains below come from one sample, sequenced in a study of blood T cell repertoires in COVID-19. The data were produced by immunoSEQ multiplex PCR, yet TCRdb's version contains in-frame clones alone and is incomplete. Among 220,000 or so clones listed, 80% to 85% were seen once. Sequencing was carried out using peripheral blood. These TCRs come from a woman over 75 with COVID-19, enrolled during active disease.

The chain recombines TRBV7-8 with TRBJ1-5; 9 positions match TRBD1. Per the germline V gene, CDR1 is SGHVS and CDR2 is FQNEAQ. The CDR3 totals 15 residues. The J segment lost 4 bases and the V segment lost 4 bases, leaving 5 bases of the junction unmatched. CDR3 region: CASSSPGTGNQPQHF. The CDR3 DNA follows: TGTGCCAGCAGCTCCCCAGGGACAGGGAATCAGCCCCAGCATTTT.

The V and J genes are TRBV2 and TRBJ2-5; 7 bases fit TRBD1. The germline CDR1 and CDR2 sequences are SNHLY and FYNNEI. The V gene end was trimmed by 7 bases and the J gene end by 2 bases; junction bases not matched to a gene: 4. The CDR3 sequence is 13 residues long. The CDR3 bases are TGTGCCAGCATGGGACAGACACAAGAGACCCAGTACTTC. Its protein is CASMGQTQETQYF.

The V gene is TRBV7-8, the J gene TRBJ1-1; D not certain. V gave up 5 bases and J gave up 6 bases, with 13 bases separating them. CDR3 length: 13 residues. Germline V gives CDR1 SGHVS, CDR2 FQNEAQ. Here the CDR3 DNA reads TGTGCCAGCAGCCGCCCATGGGCCCCTGAAGCTTTCTTT. Translated, it gives CASSRPWAPEAFF.

The chain employs TRBV7-2 and TRBJ2-3; 10 bases align to TRBD1. With V trimmed by 4 bases and J by 3 bases, 10 bases remained unmatched. CDR1 is SGHTA, CDR2 FQGNSA, per germline. The CDR3 totals 17 residues. The CDR3 sequence: CASSWIFPGQGTDTQYF. Here the CDR3 DNA reads TGTGCCAGCAGCTGGATCTTTCCGGGACAGGGGACAGATACGCAGTATTTT.

This chain links TRBV30 with TRBJ2-7, with 7 bases that match TRBD2. The V gene's germline CDR1 is GTSNPN and CDR2 SVGIG (reference sequence). This CDR3 spans 14 amino acids. Trimming took 4 bases from V and 2 from J; bases not matched to a gene: 8. CDR3 loop: CAWTPGTIAYEQYF. The CDR3 region has the DNA TGTGCCTGGACCCCCGGGACTATCGCCTACGAGCAGTACTTC.

The chain links TRBV7-8 to TRBJ1-2, with D possibly matching TRBD1 (5 bases). V was trimmed by 6 bases and J by 4 bases, leaving 21 bases between them. Germline V gene sequence: CDR1 SGHVS, CDR2 FQNEAQ. The CDR3 consists of 16 residues. The CDR3 spells CASSPRGGGPLYGYTF. The CDR3 DNA is TGTGCCAGCAGTCCACGCGGCGGGGGTCCCCTCTATGGCTACACCTTC. Filled out from reference TRBV7-8 and TRBJ1-2, the complete variable domain reads GAGVSQSPRYKVAKRGQDVALRCDPISGHVSLFWYQQALGQGPEFLTYFQNEAQLDKSGLPSDRFFAERPEGSVSTLKIQRTQQEDSAVYLCASSPRGGGPLYGYTFGSGTRLTVV.

In this sample, this clone turned up once. V usage is TRBV24-1 and J usage is TRBJ2-5; TRBD2 matches 8 bases. Germline V gene lookup returns CDR1 KGHDR and CDR2 SFDVKD. The CDR3 consists of 15 residues. V was pared by 3 bases and J by 5 bases, with 7 bases of the junction left unmatched. CDR3 sequence: CATSDTAGVLETQYF. CDR3 DNA sequence: TGTGCCACCAGTGATACAGCGGGAGTATTGGAGACCCAGTACTTC.

J is TRBJ1-1 and V is TRBV7-2, with D maybe TRBD1 (6 bases). With 5 bases removed from V and 4 bases from J, the gap between germline ends came to 8 bases. Per germline, CDR1 SGHTA and CDR2 FQGNSA. This CDR3 has 12 residues. The CDR3 coding sequence is TGTGCCAGCAGCCCACAGGGCACTGAAGCTTTCTTT. It encodes CASSPQGTEAFF.

The CDR3 loop reads CASRQTNTEAFF. The CDR3 bases are TGTGCCAGCAGACAGACCAACACTGAAGCTTTCTTT. The V and J genes are TRBV10-3 and TRBJ1-1, with a weak D call TRBD1 (5 bases). The V end lost 10 bases, the J end lost 2 bases, and 11 bases lay between the germline ends. Germline V gene lookup returns CDR1 ENHRY and CDR2 SYGVKD. CDR3 size: 12 residues.

This clone has just one count. This chain connects TRBV28 to TRBJ1-1; possibly TRBD1 for D (6 bases). Germline-derived CDR1 and CDR2 are MDHEN and SYDVKM. V gave up 4 bases and J gave up 0 bases, with 12 bases separating them. The CDR3 spans 15 residues. Here the CDR3 reads CASSSRTVLNTEAFF. The CDR3 DNA is TGTGCCAGCAGTTCGCGGACAGTGTTGAACACTGAAGCTTTCTTT.

About this clone itself: Additional DNA sequences in this sample encode the identical CDR3. The V gene is TRBV5-1, the J gene TRBJ1-1; 7 bases fit TRBD1. Germline CDR1 reads SGHRS; CDR2 reads YFSETQ. V was pared by 4 bases and J by 5 bases, with 5 bases of the junction left unmatched. CDR3 length: 13 residues. In DNA, the CDR3 is TGCGCCAGCAGCCTCCAGGGGGGTACTGAAGCTTTCTTT. Translated, it gives CASSLQGGTEAFF.

This chain joins TRBV9 and TRBJ2-1; TRBD1 matches at 7 bases. V dropped 5 bases and J dropped 5; count of bases not matched to a gene: 7. In germline, CDR1 is SGDLS, CDR2 YYNGEE. The length of the CDR3 is 14 residues. The CDR3 protein is CASSSKTGNNEQFF. CDR3 nucleotides: TGTGCCAGCAGTTCCAAGACAGGGAACAATGAGCAGTTCTTC.

V is TRBV19 and J is TRBJ1-2; D uncertain. V lost 6 bases to trimming and J lost 1 base, with 9 bases between them. The germline V gene encodes CDR1 LNHDA and CDR2 SQIVND (reference sequence). The CDR3 extends over 13 amino acids. The chain's CDR3 is CASRGSLNYGYTF. Here the CDR3 DNA reads TGTGCCAGTAGGGGTAGCCTTAACTATGGCTACACCTTC.

V is TRBV18 and J is TRBJ1-1, with 8 bases matching TRBD1. The CDR3 length is 16 residues. With V trimmed by 4 bases and J by 1 base, 8 bases remained unmatched. CDR1 is KGHSH and CDR2 is LQKENI in the germline V gene. The CDR3 region is CASSLTAQGENTEAFF. The CDR3 region has the DNA TGTGCCAGCTCACTGACGGCACAGGGGGAGAACACTGAAGCTTTCTTT.

This chain connects TRBV3-1 (or the pseudogene TRBV3-2) to TRBJ2-3; TRBD2 matches at 11 bases. V lost 7 bases, J lost 6 bases, and 12 bases stayed unmatched. This CDR3 has 16 amino acids. Germline values: CDR1 LGHDT, CDR2 YNNKEL (reference sequence). The DNA of the CDR3 is TGTGCCAGCACGTATGGACTAGCGGGTTTTGAGGATACGCAGTATTTT. Its protein product is CASTYGLAGFEDTQYF.

The rearrangement links TRBV3-1 (or the pseudogene TRBV3-2) to TRBJ2-7, with TRBD2 identical over 13 bases. Germline loops: CDR1 LGHDT, CDR2 YNNKEL (reference sequence). The CDR3 totals 17 residues. After removal of 0 bases from V and 2 bases from J, the junction contained 4 bases not matched to a gene. CDR3 in amino acids: CASSQDRGLAGTYEQYF. Written as DNA, the CDR3 is TGTGCCAGCAGCCAAGATAGGGGACTAGCGGGAACCTACGAGCAGTACTTC.

The chain links TRBV4-2 to TRBJ2-2; 7 positions agree with TRBD2. The germline V gene has CDR1 LGHNA and CDR2 YNFKEQ. The J segment lost 8 bases and the V segment lost 0 bases, leaving 3 bases of the junction unmatched. This CDR3 has 14 residues. The CDR3 loop reads CASSQDRAGGELFF. The CDR3 DNA reads as TGTGCCAGCAGCCAAGATAGAGCGGGAGGGGAGCTGTTTTTT.

This chain joins TRBV2 and TRBJ1-1; 8 positions match TRBD1. V trimming: 7 bases; J trimming: 1 base; junction bases outside the gene matches: 5. Germline V gene sequence: CDR1 SNHLY, CDR2 FYNNEI. The length of the CDR3 is 14 residues. The CDR3 DNA reads as TGTGCCAGCACCGGACAGGGCCGGAACACTGAAGCTTTCTTT. Residues: CASTGQGRNTEAFF.

As DNA, the CDR3 is TGTGCCAGCAGTACTAGAGAGACCCAGTACTTC. Its protein is CASSTRETQYF. This chain connects TRBV6-5 to TRBJ2-5, with a possible D match to TRBD2 (5 bases). The CDR3 runs 11 residues. The germline V gene has CDR1 MNHEY and CDR2 SVGAGI. Trimming left V 5 bases short and J 4 bases short, with 5 bases between.

The rearrangement links TRBV19 to TRBJ2-3; maybe TRBD2 (5 bases). V was shortened by 8 bases and J by 0 bases, with 12 bases between the two germline ends. The CDR3 has 14 residues. CDR1 is LNHDA, CDR2 SQIVND, per germline (reference sequence). Here the CDR3 DNA reads TGTGCCAGTCGGAGGTTCTCTAGCACAGATACGCAGTATTTT. As protein: CASRRFSSTDTQYF. Drawing the rest from reference TRBV19 and TRBJ2-3, the complete variable domain is DGGITQSPKYLFRKEGQNVTLSCEQNLNHDAMYWYRQDPGQGLRLIYYSQIVNDFQKGDIAEGYSVSREKKESFPLTVTSAQKNPTAFYLCASRRFSSTDTQYFGPGTRLTVL.

This rearrangement joins TRBV15 to TRBJ1-5, with 8 bases lining up with TRBD1. Germline V CDR1 and CDR2: LNHNV, YYDKDF (reference sequence). Germline trimming cut 0 bases from V and 5 bases from J; bases unmatched to any gene: 12. The CDR3 extends over 18 amino acids. CDR3 sequence: CATSRDLGQGAGDQPQHF. The CDR3 DNA is TGTGCCACCAGCAGAGACCTAGGGCAGGGGGCGGGGGATCAGCCCCAGCATTTT.

The rearrangement links TRBV2 to TRBJ1-3; no clear D gene. The CDR3 length is 13 residues. Germline V gene lookup returns CDR1 SNHLY and CDR2 FYNNEI. The V and J ends lost 6 bases and 1 base respectively, with 7 bases between them. The CDR3 loop reads CASSTRSGNTIYF. The CDR3 DNA reads as TGTGCCAGCAGCACCAGGTCTGGAAACACCATATATTTT.

The chain has TRBV4-2 and TRBJ2-2; D might be TRBD2 (5 bases). Deletions cut 1 base from V and 3 bases from J, with 9 bases between. CDR1 is LGHNA, CDR2 YNFKEQ, per germline. There are 15 residues in the CDR3. CDR3 amino acids: CASSQGGEYTGELFF. The DNA for the CDR3 is TGTGCCAGCAGCCAAGGGGGAGAGTACACCGGGGAGCTGTTTTTT.

This clone has just a few counts. V usage is TRBV3-1 (or the pseudogene TRBV3-2) and J usage is TRBJ2-3, with 12 bases aligning to TRBD2. The V segment lost 4 bases and the J segment 2 bases; nucleotides outside the gene matches: 4. The germline V gene has CDR1 LGHDT and CDR2 YNNKEL (reference sequence). This CDR3 is 16 amino acids long. CDR3 sequence reads: CASSRRTSGTTDTQYF. The CDR3 DNA reads as TGTGCCAGCAGCCGCCGGACTAGCGGGACCACAGATACGCAGTATTTT.

V gene TRBV28 combines with J gene TRBJ1-1; TRBD1 matches 11 bases. The CDR3 has 13 residues. Germline CDR1 reads MDHEN; CDR2 reads SYDVKM. J gave up 10 bases and V 7 bases, and 8 bases lay outside the gene matches. The CDR3 here is CASTRTGGEVAFF. CDR3 coding DNA: TGTGCCAGCACCAGGACAGGGGGCGAAGTAGCTTTCTTT. Full variable domain (rest looked up from reference TRBV28 and TRBJ1-1): DVKVTQSSRYLVKRTGEKVFLECVQDMDHENMFWYRQDPGLGLRLIYFSYDVKMKEKGDIPEGYSVSREKKERFSLILESASTNQTSMYLCASTRTGGEVAFFGQGTRLTVV.